These 29 T cell receptor beta chains came from one sample sequenced in a study of blood T cell repertoires in COVID-19. TCRdb's table, derived via immunoSEQ multiplex PCR, lists solely in-frame clones and lacks some. The data contain about 160,000 clones, under 95% of them seen just once; the ten biggest clones take up more than 2%. Sequenced input: peripheral blood. These receptors all stem from a man between 18 and 29 years old with acute or convalescent COVID-19.

In this sample, this clone turned up a few times. V and J are TRBV11-2 and TRBJ2-7, with 9 bases that match TRBD1. Germline CDR1 and CDR2: SGHAT and FQNNGV. The CDR3 totals 16 residues. V shed 5 bases, J shed 6 bases, and the junction held 14 bases outside the gene matches. The CDR3 DNA sequence: TGTGCCAGCAGCCCATGGGGACAGGGCACGGCGGGCGAGCAGTACTTC. Translation gives CASSPWGQGTAGEQYF.

This chain joins TRBV5-6 and TRBJ1-1; 12 positions agree with TRBD1. J gave up 11 bases and V 4 bases, and 15 bases lay outside the gene matches. The germline CDR1 and CDR2 sequences are SGHDT and YYEEEE. The CDR3 sequence is 16 residues long. The CDR3 loop reads CASSPSNRDRGPWAFF. DNA for the CDR3: TGTGCCAGCAGCCCGAGCAACCGGGACAGGGGGCCGTGGGCTTTCTTT.

This chain's CDR3 is CASSELLSRGPNYGYTF. DNA of the CDR3: TGCGCCAGCAGTGAGCTACTCTCCCGAGGGCCTAACTATGGCTACACCTTC. This chain joins TRBV10-2 and TRBJ1-2; the D is unclear. With 2 bases removed from V and 0 bases from J, the gap between germline ends came to 16 bases. CDR1 is WSHSY, CDR2 SAAADI, per germline. The CDR3 runs 17 residues.

The chain combines TRBV15 with TRBJ1-4; 7 bases line up with TRBD1. The CDR3 sequence is 15 residues long. CDR1 is LNHNV, CDR2 YYDKDF, per germline (reference sequence). The V gene end was trimmed by 1 base and the J gene end by 4 bases; junction bases not matched to a gene: 3. The CDR3, as DNA: TGTGCCACCAGCAGAGCGGGACAGAGTAATGAAAAACTGTTTTTT. It is translated as CATSRAGQSNEKLFF.

This clone was observed a few times. V gene TRBV9 combines with J gene TRBJ1-1, with a weak D call TRBD1 (6 bases). Germline CDR1 and CDR2: SGDLS and YYNGEE. Trimming shortened V by 4 bases and J by 1 base, and 11 bases separated the two germline ends. This CDR3 has 14 amino acids. The CDR3 DNA sequence: TGTGCCAGCAGCCTGCGGACAGCGAACACTGAAGCTTTCTTT. Translating gives CASSLRTANTEAFF.

V gene TRBV13 combines with J gene TRBJ2-7; 11 bases align to TRBD2. Trimming cost V 5 bases and J 2 bases; bases outside gene matches: 17. There are 19 residues in the CDR3. Germline V gene data show CDR1 as PRHDT and CDR2 as FYEKMQ (reference sequence). CDR3 coding DNA: TGTGCCAGCAGCCGCCGTGAGACTAGCGGGATCCCGAAAGCCTACGAGCAGTACTTC. This encodes CASSRRETSGIPKAYEQYF.

This chain uses TRBV19 with TRBJ2-2; 8 nucleotides line up with TRBD1. This CDR3 is 15 amino acids long. The junction had 3 bases not matched to a gene; V was cut back by 1 base and J by 5 bases. CDR1 and CDR2 (germline): LNHDA, SQIVND (reference sequence). CDR3 nucleotides: TGTGCCAGTAGTATAGGGACAGGGTTGACCGGGGAGCTGTTTTTT. It specifies CASSIGTGLTGELFF. Full variable domain (outside the CDR3, taken from reference TRBV19 and TRBJ2-2): DGGITQSPKYLFRKEGQNVTLSCEQNLNHDAMYWYRQDPGQGLRLIYYSQIVNDFQKGDIAEGYSVSREKKESFPLTVTSAQKNPTAFYLCASSIGTGLTGELFFGEGSRLTVL.

The gene calls are TRBV12-5 and TRBJ1-2, with 9 bases fitting TRBD1. V shed 4 bases, J shed 4 bases, and the junction held 4 bases outside the gene matches. CDR1 LGHNT and CDR2 FRNRAP come from the germline V gene. This CDR3 contains 14 residues. The CDR3 region has the DNA TGTGCTAGTGGTTCAGGACAGGGGATCTATGGCTACACCTTC. Translated, it gives CASGSGQGIYGYTF.

The rearrangement uses TRBV14 and TRBJ1-3; no definite D call. V lost 2 bases and J 1 base, leaving 9 bases between the germline ends. Per the germline V gene, CDR1 is SGHDN and CDR2 is FVKESK. The CDR3 totals 15 residues. CDR3: CASSQLPGSGNTIYF. DNA of the CDR3: TGTGCCAGCAGCCAACTGCCGGGGTCTGGAAACACCATATATTTT.

This clone was picked up one time. This chain links TRBV20-1 with TRBJ2-2; D uncertain. This CDR3 region has 15 residues. The germline V and J ends were trimmed by 3 bases and 5 bases, with 16 bases remaining between them. Germline CDR1 is DFQATT and CDR2 is SNEGSKA (reference sequence). CDR3 in DNA: TGCAGTGCTAGTTCGGCGGCGCTAAAAACCGGGGAGCTGTTTTTT. Protein product: CSASSAALKTGELFF.

The rearrangement links TRBV27 to TRBJ2-1; TRBD2 matches at 7 bases. Germline trimming cut 5 bases from V and 8 bases from J; bases unmatched to any gene: 9. The length of the CDR3 is 14 residues. The germline CDR1 and CDR2 sequences are MNHEY and SMNVEV (reference sequence). Here the CDR3 DNA reads TGTGCCAGCAGTCCCAAGGACCGGGGGGATGAGCAGTTCTTC. Translating it yields CASSPKDRGDEQFF.

This chain links TRBV9 with TRBJ1-1; 7 bases agree with TRBD1. The CDR3 runs to 15 residues. Germline CDR1 is SGDLS and CDR2 is YYNGEE. V shed 0 bases and J 3 bases; nucleotides not matched to a gene: 5. The CDR3 is CASSVDTGEYTEAFF. In DNA, the CDR3 is TGTGCCAGCAGCGTAGATACAGGGGAGTACACTGAAGCTTTCTTT. The full variable domain, in which reference TRBV9 and TRBJ1-1 provide the parts outside the CDR3, is DSGVTQTPKHLITATGQRVTLRCSPRSGDLSVYWYQQSLDQGLQFLIQYYNGEERAKGNILERFSAQQFPDLHSELNLSSLELGDSALYFCASSVDTGEYTEAFFGQGTRLTVV.

CDR3 in DNA: TGTGCCAGTAGTATAGATGGGGCAGGGCTTCAGCCCCAGCATTTT. Its protein is CASSIDGAGLQPQHF. The rearrangement uses TRBV19 and TRBJ1-5, with D perhaps matching TRBD1 (5 bases). Germline V gene sequence: CDR1 LNHDA, CDR2 SQIVND (reference sequence). The CDR3 covers 15 residues. Between the trimmed V and J ends, which lost 0 bases and 6 bases, there was a span of 12 bases. Filled out from reference TRBV19 and TRBJ1-5, the complete variable domain reads DGGITQSPKYLFRKEGQNVTLSCEQNLNHDAMYWYRQDPGQGLRLIYYSQIVNDFQKGDIAEGYSVSREKKESFPLTVTSAQKNPTAFYLCASSIDGAGLQPQHFGDGTRLSIL.

The chain links TRBV5-1 to TRBJ2-2, with 8 nucleotides matching TRBD1. CDR1 is SGHRS and CDR2 is YFSETQ in the germline V gene. V shed 4 bases, J shed 6 bases, and the junction held 11 bases outside the gene matches. There are 16 residues in the CDR3. As DNA, the CDR3 is TGCGCCAGCAGCCGGGAGATGCCACAGGGGGCCGGGGAGCTGTTTTTT. This encodes CASSREMPQGAGELFF.

The V call is TRBV13, the J call TRBJ1-5, with D possibly matching TRBD1 (6 bases). The CDR3 sequence is 15 residues long. The ends were cut back, 5 bases at V and 3 bases at J, with 14 bases in the middle. Germline V CDR1 and CDR2: PRHDT, FYEKMQ (reference sequence). In nucleotides, the CDR3 is TGTGCCAGCAGCCACCGGGACACCTTCAATCAGCCCCAGCATTTT. This translates into CASSHRDTFNQPQHF.

Concerning this clone itself: At one boundary the junction diverges from the germline segment, which might be a read error. The rearrangement uses TRBV24-1 and TRBJ2-2; weak D call: TRBD2 (5 bases). This CDR3 has 15 residues. The germline CDR1 and CDR2 sequences are KGHDR and SFDVKD. The DNA of the CDR3 is TGTGCCACCAGTGATTCCCGACGGTCCACCGGGAAGCTGTTTTTT. Amino acid sequence: CATSDSRRSTGKLFF.

The chain employs TRBV25-1 and TRBJ2-5, with TRBD2 matching over 7 bases. Germline assignment: CDR1 MGHDK and CDR2 SYGVNS. The CDR3 contains 14 residues. V lost 1 base, J lost 1 base, and 0 bases stayed unmatched. CDR3 region: CASSESGGQETQYF. CDR3 bases: TGTGCCAGCAGTGAATCGGGGGGCCAAGAGACCCAGTACTTC. Combining the CDR3 with reference TRBV25-1 and TRBJ2-5 gives the whole variable domain EADIYQTPRYLVIGTGKKITLECSQTMGHDKMYWYQQDPGMELHLIHYSYGVNSTEKGDLSSESTVSRIRTEHFPLTLESARPSHTSQYLCASSESGGQETQYFGPGTRLLVL.

J is TRBJ2-3 and V is TRBV20-1; 7 bases match TRBD2. Trimming cost V 3 bases and J 5 bases; bases outside gene matches: 17. Germline-derived CDR1 and CDR2 are DFQATT and SNEGSKA (reference sequence). This CDR3 region has 17 residues. This CDR3 is CSASPGGSIAGEDTQYF. The CDR3, as DNA: TGCAGTGCTAGTCCCGGGGGGTCCATAGCCGGGGAAGATACGCAGTATTTT.

The chain couples TRBV9 to TRBJ2-6, with a possible D match to TRBD1 (6 bases). Germline V gives CDR1 SGDLS, CDR2 YYNGEE. This CDR3 contains 17 residues. Trimming shortened V by 4 bases and J by 1 base, and 15 bases separated the two germline ends. The CDR3 DNA reads TGTGCCAGCAGCCAAATATTAACAGGGTCTGGGGCCAACGTCCTGACTTTC. Protein product: CASSQILTGSGANVLTF. The variable domain in full, with the rest retrieved from reference TRBV9 and TRBJ2-6, is DSGVTQTPKHLITATGQRVTLRCSPRSGDLSVYWYQQSLDQGLQFLIQYYNGEERAKGNILERFSAQQFPDLHSELNLSSLELGDSALYFCASSQILTGSGANVLTFGAGSRLTVL.

V gene TRBV5-1 combines with J gene TRBJ1-1; D may be TRBD1 (6 bases). Trimming took off 0 bases at V and 2 bases at J, with 11 bases between the two ends. This CDR3 spans 15 amino acids. Per germline, CDR1 SGHRS and CDR2 YFSETQ. The CDR3 here is CASSLDAGVNTEAFF. The CDR3 coding sequence is TGCGCCAGCAGCTTGGACGCAGGGGTTAACACTGAAGCTTTCTTT.

The chain recombines TRBV19 with TRBJ1-2; 9 bases are shared with TRBD1. The length of the CDR3 is 12 residues. V lost 8 bases and J lost 8; bases outside the gene matches: 6. Germline V gene lookup returns CDR1 LNHDA and CDR2 SQIVND (reference sequence). CDR3 loop: CASSQGAKGYTF. CDR3 coding DNA: TGTGCCAGTTCACAGGGGGCGAAAGGCTACACCTTC.

CDR3: CASGYQAVNTEAFF. CDR3 nucleotides: TGCGCCAGCGGTTATCAGGCAGTGAACACTGAAGCTTTCTTT. J is TRBJ1-1 and V is TRBV5-1, with D unresolved. The CDR3 contains 14 residues. The V and J ends lost 7 bases and 0 bases respectively, with 13 bases between them. Germline values: CDR1 SGHRS, CDR2 YFSETQ.

This chain connects TRBV7-8 to TRBJ2-7; D may be TRBD2 (6 bases). In germline, CDR1 is SGHVS, CDR2 FQNEAQ. Trimming pared 1 base from V and 3 bases from J, leaving 13 bases between. The CDR3 consists of 15 residues. CDR3 DNA: TGTGCCAGCAGCTTAGATGACCCGGGAGTCTACGAGCAGTACTTC. It specifies CASSLDDPGVYEQYF.

V and J are TRBV9 and TRBJ1-1; D remains unclear. Trimming removed 7 bases from V and 1 base from J, with 17 bases in between. CDR3 size: 15 residues. The germline V gene has CDR1 SGDLS and CDR2 YYNGEE. The CDR3 reads CASGKREGGNTEAFF. CDR3 nucleotides: TGTGCCAGCGGGAAGAGGGAGGGCGGGAACACTGAAGCTTTCTTT.

The V call is TRBV5-1, the J call TRBJ1-2; a weak D match, TRBD1 (5 bases). There are 13 residues in the CDR3. Germline V lookup: CDR1 SGHRS, CDR2 YFSETQ. Trimming cost V 0 bases and J 4 bases, with 7 bases left between them. The CDR3 spells CASSLETAYGYTF. The CDR3 nucleotides read TGCGCCAGCAGCTTGGAGACAGCCTATGGCTACACCTTC.

This sequence joins TRBV5-1 and TRBJ2-1, with D maybe TRBD1 (5 bases). Trimming stripped 4 bases from V and 4 bases from J, with 27 bases between. The CDR3 totals 19 residues. Germline lookup yields CDR1 SGHRS and CDR2 YFSETQ. For the CDR3, the DNA is TGCGCCAGCAGCCTTCCCCGGTTACTGAGCCGGCAGGGTTACAATGAGCAGTTCTTC. The encoded protein is CASSLPRLLSRQGYNEQFF.

The chain recombines TRBV27 with TRBJ2-5, with TRBD1 identical over 7 bases. With V trimmed by 5 bases and J by 6 bases, 12 bases remained unmatched. The germline CDR1 and CDR2 sequences are MNHEY and SMNVEV (reference sequence). This CDR3 spans 15 amino acids. The DNA of the CDR3 is TGTGCCAGCAGTCCCCTCCTCATAAGGGGGCAGACCCAGTACTTC. Amino acid sequence: CASSPLLIRGQTQYF.

This clone appeared a single time. V and J are TRBV18 and TRBJ2-6; D is unclear. Germline V gene lookup returns CDR1 KGHSH and CDR2 LQKENI. The CDR3 loop spans 15 amino acids. V shed 3 bases and J shed 0 bases, with 6 bases lying between them. The CDR3 nucleotides are TGTGCCAGCTCACCTGTCCACTCTGGGGCCAACGTCCTGACTTTC. This gives the protein CASSPVHSGANVLTF.

CDR3 amino acids: CASSSISYEQYF. The CDR3 nucleotides are TGTGCCAGCAGTTCTATATCTTACGAGCAGTACTTC. The chain couples TRBV28 to TRBJ2-7, with unresolved D. This CDR3 comprises 12 residues. Germline loops: CDR1 MDHEN, CDR2 SYDVKM. Deletions cut 4 bases from V and 4 bases from J, with 8 bases between.